A selection of T cell receptor beta chains follows, all from one sample in a study of tumor-infiltrating lymphocytes in primary liver carcinoma. MiXCR, run by TCRdb on the multiplex PCR reads, gives a single entry per CDR3 protein. Among under 200,000 distinct CDR3 sequences listed, around 85% were seen once. The sample was tumor tissue from primary liver carcinoma. These receptors all come from a man in his forties or fifties with primary liver carcinoma and hepatitis B virus infection. Each CDR3 is given with its conserved first and last residue.

>TRBJ2-1|TRBV6-6
CGSNPSGGGVEQFF
>TRBJ1-2|TRBV2
CARRQGKVDGGYTF
>TRBJ1-5|TRBV6-5
CASVDGSNQPQQF
>TRBJ2-2|TRBV6-2/TRBV6-3
CASSYSSKRDINTGELFF
>TRBJ1-5|TRBV6-6
CASPGHQNQPQHF
>TRBJ2-6|TRBV29-1
CSVGGTSGSLSGAYVLTF
>TRBJ2-1|TRBV6-2/TRBV6-3
CASSYSGGTYNEQFF
>TRBJ2-6|TRBV29-1
CSVELGGSGSNVLTF
>TRBJ2-7|TRBV11-1
CVSSTDSYEQYF
>TRBJ1-6|TRBV7-9
CASRSQGGKSPLHF
>TRBJ2-1|TRBV6-5
CANSDRCGTGLYNEQFF
>TRBJ2-5|TRBV29-1
CTVESAAGRWGTQYF
>TRBJ2-7|TRBV29-1
CSILGRFDGPPSYEQYF
>TRBJ1-6|TRBV28
CASSLAGINSPLQF
>TRBJ1-5|TRBV12-3/TRBV12-4
CASSSRVSNQPQHF
>TRBJ1-1|TRBV6-5
CASRSEEETEAFF
>TRBJ2-1|TRBV4-1
CASPKGVAGGRSKQFF
>TRBJ1-6|TRBV30
CAWSLTRPGSPLHF